These 32 T cell receptor beta chains originate from one sample sequenced in a study of cytomegalovirus exposure and HLA in healthy donors. 60 Vbeta and 13 Jbeta primers were used in PCR. Assay: immunoSEQ multiplex PCR; the TCRdb copy retains only in-frame clones and omits some. Of approximately 130,000 clones listed, 70% to 80% are singletons. The material sequenced was PBMCs. The source is a man aged 30 to 45 in good health and CMV-seronegative.

This chain connects TRBV7-3 to TRBJ2-3, with D maybe TRBD1 (5 bases). Germline-derived CDR1 and CDR2 are SGHTA and FQGTGA. Between the trimmed V and J ends, which lost 5 bases and 0 bases, there was a span of 9 bases. The CDR3 is 14 residues long. CDR3 sequence (DNA): TGTGCCAGCAGCCCCCGACAGAGCACAGATACGCAGTATTTT. The encoded protein is CASSPRQSTDTQYF.

This clone was picked up one time. The gene calls are TRBV27 and TRBJ2-1; 12 bases are shared with TRBD2. After removal of 2 bases from V and 7 bases from J, the junction contained 6 bases not matched to a gene. Germline V lookup: CDR1 MNHEY, CDR2 SMNVEV (reference sequence). The length of the CDR3 is 16 residues. DNA of the CDR3: TGTGCCAGCAGTTTAGTCCTAGCGGGAGGGTGGAATGAGCAGTTCTTC. Its translation: CASSLVLAGGWNEQFF.

The rearrangement joins TRBV28 to TRBJ1-1; no definite D call. With 2 bases removed from V and 1 base from J, the gap between germline ends came to 5 bases. Looked up from germline, CDR1 is MDHEN and CDR2 is SYDVKM. The CDR3 is 13 amino acids. The chain's CDR3 is CASSLERNTEAFF. The CDR3 bases are TGTGCCAGCAGTTTAGAGAGGAACACTGAAGCTTTCTTT. The variable domain in full, completed from reference TRBV28 and TRBJ1-1, reads DVKVTQSSRYLVKRTGEKVFLECVQDMDHENMFWYRQDPGLGLRLIYFSYDVKMKEKGDIPEGYSVSREKKERFSLILESASTNQTSMYLCASSLERNTEAFFGQGTRLTVV.

The J gene is TRBJ2-7, the V gene TRBV9, with D perhaps matching TRBD1 (6 bases). CDR3 length equals 15 residues. Germline assignment: CDR1 SGDLS and CDR2 YYNGEE. The ends were cut back, 0 bases at V and 5 bases at J, with 15 bases in the middle. CDR3 protein: CASSVDGRGEDEQYF. DNA for the CDR3: TGTGCCAGCAGCGTAGATGGCAGGGGTGAGGACGAGCAGTACTTC.

This chain joins TRBV9 and TRBJ1-2; D uncertain. The CDR3 runs 14 residues. CDR1 and CDR2 from the germline V gene are SGDLS and YYNGEE. The V and J ends lost 0 bases and 4 bases respectively, with 10 bases between them. The CDR3 protein is CASSVDETTYGYTF. The CDR3 nucleotides read TGTGCCAGCAGCGTAGATGAAACTACCTATGGCTACACCTTC.

This chain uses TRBV7-9 with TRBJ1-3; D is uncertain. This CDR3 spans 17 amino acids. Trimming left V 7 bases short and J 0 bases short, with 19 bases between. Germline V gene data show CDR1 as SEHNR and CDR2 as FQNEAQ (reference sequence). CDR3: CASTPAGGRYSGNTIYF. The CDR3 nucleotides are TGTGCCAGCACTCCCGCGGGCGGACGCTACTCTGGAAACACCATATATTTT.

This clone was seen a handful of times. The genes are TRBV12-5 and TRBJ2-2; D may be TRBD2 (6 bases). The V end was cut by 6 bases, the J end by 7 bases, with 9 bases between. The CDR3 extends over 12 amino acids. Germline CDR1 reads LGHNT; CDR2 reads FRNRAP. DNA for the CDR3: TGTGCTAGTGGGCGGGATAACGGGGAGCTGTTTTTT. Protein product: CASGRDNGELFF.

The chain joins TRBV6-6 to TRBJ2-3; no firm D call. Germline V gene sequence: CDR1 MNHNY, CDR2 SVGAGI (reference sequence). The CDR3 has 13 amino acids. V was shortened by 2 bases and J by 2 bases, with 5 bases between the two germline ends. For the CDR3, the DNA is TGTGCCAGCAGTTACATAATCACAGATACGCAGTATTTT. Its protein is CASSYIITDTQYF.

The V and J genes are TRBV9 and TRBJ2-2; perhaps TRBD1 as D (6 bases). Germline CDR1 reads SGDLS; CDR2 reads YYNGEE. The CDR3 is 13 amino acids. The CDR3 sequence: CASRGSDTGELFF. The CDR3 nucleotides read TGTGCTTCGAGGGGGAGTGACACCGGGGAGCTGTTTTTT.

The chain carries TRBV6-5 and TRBJ1-2; D remains ambiguous. Between the trimmed V and J ends, which lost 3 bases and 7 bases, there was a span of 9 bases. This CDR3 has 12 amino acids. Germline V gene lookup returns CDR1 MNHEY and CDR2 SVGAGI. The CDR3 is CASSYSGGGYTF. CDR3 nucleotide sequence: TGTGCCAGCAGTTATTCGGGTGGTGGCTACACCTTC.

The V call is TRBV29-1, the J call TRBJ2-3; 12 nucleotides line up with TRBD2. After removal of 7 bases from V and 10 bases from J, the junction contained 15 bases not matched to a gene. Germline CDR1 reads SQVTM; CDR2 reads ANQGSEA. This CDR3 is built from 15 residues. CDR3: CSAQRSSGGAEAQYF. In nucleotides, the CDR3 is TGCAGCGCCCAACGCTCTAGCGGGGGGGCGGAGGCGCAGTATTTT.

This clone was seen just once. The chain recombines TRBV28 with TRBJ1-2; D unclear. This CDR3 is built from 15 residues. Trimming removed 2 bases from V and 6 bases from J, with 16 bases in between. Per the germline V gene, CDR1 is MDHEN and CDR2 is SYDVKM. DNA of the CDR3: TGTGCCAGCAGTTTAATGGGCGCCTTTTATAATGGCTACACCTTC. This sequence encodes CASSLMGAFYNGYTF.

The chain employs TRBV5-1 and TRBJ1-1; D is unresolved. The V gene's germline CDR1 is SGHRS and CDR2 YFSETQ. Trimming pared 5 bases from V and 7 bases from J, leaving 21 bases between. The CDR3 extends over 15 amino acids. DNA of the CDR3: TGCGCCAGCAGTTTAAAAACCACCTCAACGGTTGAAGCTTTCTTT. Its translation is CASSLKTTSTVEAFF.

This clone was observed a handful of times. V is TRBV9 and J is TRBJ2-7; tentative D call: TRBD1 (7 bases). The CDR3 has 14 amino acids. V lost 4 bases to trimming and J lost 5 bases, with 16 bases between them. The V gene's germline CDR1 is SGDLS and CDR2 YYNGEE. CDR3 sequence: CASSPGDRPDEQYF. CDR3 coding DNA: TGTGCCAGCAGCCCGGGGGACAGACCCGACGAGCAGTACTTC.

This sequence joins TRBV27 and TRBJ1-1; D is perhaps TRBD1 (6 bases). The V end lost 3 bases, the J end lost 1 base, and 18 bases lay between the germline ends. Germline V gene lookup returns CDR1 MNHEY and CDR2 SMNVEV (reference sequence). There are 17 residues in the CDR3. CDR3 residues: CASSFEGHPRSNTEAFF. DNA of the CDR3: TGTGCCAGCAGTTTCGAGGGACATCCTAGGTCGAACACTGAAGCTTTCTTT.

The chain employs TRBV4-3 and TRBJ2-6; D is unclear. The germline gives CDR1 LGHNA, CDR2 YSLEER. This CDR3 has 15 residues. V lost 1 base, J lost 2 bases, and 6 bases lay in between. CDR3 DNA: TGCGCCAGCAGCCAAGTGTCGGCTGGGGCCAACGTCCTGACTTTC. Its translation: CASSQVSAGANVLTF.

This sequence joins TRBV5-6 and TRBJ2-7; D is ambiguous. CDR1 and CDR2 (germline): SGHDT, YYEEEE. This CDR3 has 11 residues. The V end lost 3 bases, the J end lost 2 bases, and 3 bases lay between the germline ends. The CDR3 spells CASSSTYEQYF. For the CDR3, the DNA is TGTGCCAGCAGCTCCACCTACGAGCAGTACTTC.

This clone was seen a handful of times. The gene calls are TRBV11-3 and TRBJ2-1; no firm D call. The V and J ends lost 0 bases and 7 bases respectively, with 4 bases between them. The CDR3 consists of 12 residues. Germline loops: CDR1 SGHNT, CDR2 YENEEA. This chain's CDR3 is CASSLDENEQFF. Written as DNA, the CDR3 is TGTGCCAGCAGCTTAGATGAGAATGAGCAGTTCTTC.

V gene TRBV5-4 combines with J gene TRBJ2-7; TRBD1 is a possible D gene (5 bases). CDR3 length equals 14 residues. Germline values: CDR1 SGHNT, CDR2 YYREEE (reference sequence). Trimming removed 6 bases at V and 7 bases at J, with 20 bases between. The DNA of the CDR3 is TGTGCCAGCAACCCAGGACACACTACGAGGGAGCAGTACTTC. It yields the protein CASNPGHTTREQYF.

The V call is TRBV9, the J call TRBJ2-2; 10 bases align to TRBD2. V dropped 0 bases and J dropped 7; count of bases not matched to a gene: 9. This CDR3 is built from 17 residues. Germline V CDR1 and CDR2: SGDLS, YYNGEE. The CDR3 spells CASSVALAGSGGGELFF. The DNA of the CDR3 is TGTGCCAGCAGCGTAGCACTAGCGGGGTCCGGGGGCGGGGAGCTGTTTTTT.

This chain joins TRBV2 and TRBJ2-7; tentative D call: TRBD1 (5 bases). Trimming removed 7 bases at V and 1 base at J, with 17 bases between. CDR3 length: 15 residues. Germline V CDR1 and CDR2: SNHLY, FYNNEI. CDR3 amino acids: CASNRGGTLSYEQYF. CDR3 DNA: TGTGCCAGCAATAGGGGTGGAACCCTGTCCTACGAGCAGTACTTC.

The chain combines TRBV2 with TRBJ1-2; no clear D gene. CDR1 is SNHLY and CDR2 is FYNNEI in the germline V gene. This CDR3 has 12 amino acids. V lost 5 bases to trimming and J lost 5 bases, with 9 bases between them. This CDR3 reads CASSPLSYGYTF. The CDR3 coding sequence is TGTGCCAGCAGTCCTTTGTCGTATGGCTACACCTTC.

The V and J genes are TRBV7-2 and TRBJ2-4; perhaps TRBD2 as D (5 bases). This CDR3 contains 15 residues. V was trimmed by 5 bases and J by 0 bases, leaving 11 bases between them. Germline V lookup: CDR1 SGHTA, CDR2 FQGNSA. CDR3 bases: TGTGCCAGCAGCACAACTAGGTTAGCCAAAAACATTCAGTACTTC. Protein product: CASSTTRLAKNIQYF.

The V and J genes are TRBV6-6 and TRBJ1-3; possibly TRBD1 for D (5 bases). The germline V gene has CDR1 MNHNY and CDR2 SVGAGI (reference sequence). The V end was cut by 0 bases, the J end by 0 bases, with 9 bases between. This CDR3 comprises 16 residues. The CDR3 reads CASSYSTASSGNTIYF. In DNA form, the CDR3 reads TGTGCCAGCAGTTACTCGACAGCTAGCTCTGGAAACACCATATATTTT.

This rearrangement joins TRBV19 to TRBJ1-2; D not resolved. Between the trimmed V and J ends, which lost 2 bases and 4 bases, there was a span of 17 bases. Germline lookup yields CDR1 LNHDA and CDR2 SQIVND (reference sequence). The CDR3 has 16 amino acids. The CDR3 nucleotides read TGTGCCAGTAGTATATCCTCCCTAGAGAAGGCCTATGGCTACACCTTC. The encoded protein is CASSISSLEKAYGYTF.

J is TRBJ1-5 and V is TRBV6-1; no reliable D call. V shed 0 bases and J shed 2 bases, with 5 bases lying between them. The CDR3 sequence is 14 residues long. From germline, CDR1 is MNHNS and CDR2 SASEGT. CDR3 DNA sequence: TGTGCCAGCAGTGAAGCCGGGGGCAATCAGCCCCAGCATTTT. Translated: CASSEAGGNQPQHF.

The chain joins TRBV9 to TRBJ1-2; 9 bases fit TRBD1. Germline values: CDR1 SGDLS, CDR2 YYNGEE. The length of the CDR3 is 15 residues. The V and J ends lost 3 bases and 8 bases, in that order; junction bases with no gene match: 11. As DNA, the CDR3 is TGTGCCAGCAGCGCCTCCGGGACAGGGACGGAAGGCTACACCTTC. The encoded protein is CASSASGTGTEGYTF.

This rearrangement joins TRBV11-2 to TRBJ2-7, with 9 bases lining up with TRBD1. This CDR3 contains 14 residues. Germline V gene data show CDR1 as SGHAT and CDR2 as FQNNGV. The V gene end was trimmed by 3 bases and the J gene end by 6 bases; junction bases not matched to a gene: 6. The CDR3 reads CASSFGTGTFEQYF. CDR3 nucleotides: TGTGCCAGCAGCTTCGGGACAGGGACGTTCGAGCAGTACTTC.

The chain carries TRBV5-1 and TRBJ1-1; D not resolved. CDR1 SGHRS and CDR2 YFSETQ come from the germline V gene. Trimming cost V 4 bases and J 7 bases, with 8 bases left between them. The CDR3 length is 11 residues. CDR3 DNA sequence: TGCGCCAGCAGCAACCAGGTTGAAGCTTTCTTT. Residues: CASSNQVEAFF.

This sequence joins TRBV6-5 and TRBJ2-6, with 7 bases fitting TRBD1. CDR1 and CDR2 (germline): MNHEY, SVGAGI. V lost 3 bases, J lost 16 bases, and 9 bases stayed unmatched. This CDR3 comprises 13 residues. The CDR3 sequence is CASSYDQGRGLTF. The CDR3 DNA is TGTGCCAGCAGTTATGACCAGGGCAGGGGGCTGACTTTC.

This clone was seen a few times. This chain connects TRBV9 to TRBJ2-1; 9 positions agree with TRBD2. Trimming removed 0 bases from V and 6 bases from J; junction bases left unmatched: 7. CDR3 length: 16 amino acids. Per the germline V gene, CDR1 is SGDLS and CDR2 is YYNGEE. The CDR3 region is CASSVGGGRAANEQFF. The CDR3 DNA sequence: TGTGCCAGCAGCGTAGGCGGCGGGAGGGCCGCCAATGAGCAGTTCTTC.

This rearrangement joins TRBV18 to TRBJ2-7, with D perhaps matching TRBD1 (5 bases). Germline values: CDR1 KGHSH, CDR2 LQKENI. This CDR3 is 13 amino acids long. Trimming cost V 3 bases and J 4 bases, with 10 bases left between them. CDR3: CASSPEQVYEQYF. The CDR3 DNA reads as TGTGCCAGCTCACCTGAACAGGTATACGAGCAGTACTTC.